Shown below are 10 T cell receptor beta chains from a single sample sequenced in a study of blood T cell repertoires in COVID-19. Assay used: immunoSEQ multiplex PCR; TCRdb lists only in-frame clones, some missing. There are approximately 200,000 clones in the sample; approximately 85% occur only once, and around 3% lies in the top ten. The sequenced sample consisted of peripheral blood. These receptors all stem from a man between 60 and 75 years old with acute or convalescent COVID-19.

The gene calls are TRBV6-2 or TRBV6-3 and TRBJ2-1; 7 bases fit TRBD2. Germline CDR1 MNHEY, CDR2 SVGEGT. The CDR3 totals 15 residues. V lost 5 bases, J lost 6 bases, and 10 bases stayed unmatched. CDR3 nucleotide sequence: TGTGCCAGCAGTAAATTCGGGGGGACCCCCAATGAGCAGTTCTTC. Its protein is CASSKFGGTPNEQFF.

The chain employs TRBV14 and TRBJ2-2, with D possibly matching TRBD1 (6 bases). The V end was cut by 0 bases, the J end by 5 bases, with 10 bases between. The CDR3 sequence is 15 residues long. Germline CDR1 reads SGHDN; CDR2 reads FVKESK. The chain's CDR3 is CASSQEWGRTGELFF. The CDR3 DNA sequence: TGTGCCAGCAGCCAAGAGTGGGGGCGGACCGGGGAGCTGTTTTTT.

The gene calls are TRBV14 and TRBJ2-6; 9 bases match TRBD1. V lost 4 bases and J lost 4; bases outside the gene matches: 2. Germline-derived CDR1 and CDR2 are SGHDN and FVKESK. This CDR3 is 15 amino acids long. The CDR3 sequence is CASSRDRAGANVLTF. The CDR3 DNA reads TGTGCCAGCAGCCGGGACAGGGCCGGGGCCAACGTCCTGACTTTC.

The chain joins TRBV7-3 to TRBJ2-7; TRBD2 matches 10 bases. Germline V gives CDR1 SGHTA, CDR2 FQGTGA. V was clipped by 4 bases and J by 0 bases; unmatched bases: 6. This CDR3 contains 16 residues. The CDR3 bases are TGTGCCAGCAGCTCTTCCGGGACTAGCGACTCCTACGAGCAGTACTTC. Amino acid sequence: CASSSSGTSDSYEQYF. Filled out from reference TRBV7-3 and TRBJ2-7, the complete variable domain reads GAGVSQTPSNKVTEKGKYVELRCDPISGHTALYWYRQSLGQGPEFLIYFQGTGAADDSGLPNDRFFAVRPEGSVSTLKIQRTERGDSAVYLCASSSSGTSDSYEQYFGPGTRLTVT.

DNA for the CDR3: TGTGCCAGCTCCCTAAAGACACAGGGGTTGGATGAGCAGTTCTTC. Translating gives CASSLKTQGLDEQFF. The V gene is TRBV18, the J gene TRBJ2-1, with TRBD1 identical over 7 bases. Germline V gene lookup returns CDR1 KGHSH and CDR2 LQKENI. CDR3 length: 15 amino acids. Trimming took 6 bases from V and 8 from J; bases not matched to a gene: 13.

The chain couples TRBV6-1 to TRBJ2-7, with D unresolved. V lost 0 bases, J lost 6 bases, and 12 bases lay in between. This CDR3 comprises 14 residues. Germline loops: CDR1 MNHNS, CDR2 SASEGT. CDR3 bases: TGTGCCAGCAGTGAAGCTCCCCAGAGGCTCGAGCAGTACTTC. It encodes CASSEAPQRLEQYF.

The genes are TRBV5-1 and TRBJ1-4, with D perhaps matching TRBD1 (5 bases). CDR1 and CDR2 (germline): SGHRS, YFSETQ. With 0 bases removed from V and 7 bases from J, the gap between germline ends came to 19 bases. This CDR3 has 17 amino acids. CDR3 sequence: CASSLASRAEGSEKLFF. The CDR3 nucleotides are TGCGCCAGCAGCTTGGCCTCGAGGGCGGAGGGGAGTGAAAAACTGTTTTTT.

This clone was recorded only once. The chain links TRBV6-5 to TRBJ2-5, with TRBD2 as a possible D gene (6 bases). Trimming took off 5 bases at V and 4 bases at J, with 17 bases between the two ends. The germline CDR1 and CDR2 sequences are MNHEY and SVGAGI. The CDR3 covers 15 residues. The CDR3 region has the DNA TGTGCCAGCAGTCAGACCCTCTCCGGGGGAGAGACCCAGTACTTC. It translates to CASSQTLSGGETQYF.

This clone was seen a handful of times. The rearrangement joins TRBV12-5 to TRBJ2-1; TRBD2 might be the D (6 bases). Per the germline V gene, CDR1 is LGHNT and CDR2 is FRNRAP. V gave up 5 bases and J gave up 4 bases, with 6 bases separating them. The CDR3 runs 12 residues. DNA of the CDR3: TGTGCTAGTGGTCGGGGGTACAATGAGCAGTTCTTC. It codes for CASGRGYNEQFF.

The genes are TRBV24-1 and TRBJ2-1, with D maybe TRBD2 (6 bases). V was cut by 4 bases and J by 9 bases, with 12 bases left in between. The CDR3 consists of 13 residues. The germline V gene has CDR1 KGHDR and CDR2 SFDVKD. The CDR3 sequence: CATSDVAAGEQFF. The CDR3 DNA follows: TGTGCCACCAGTGACGTAGCAGCGGGTGAGCAGTTCTTC.